These T cell receptor beta chains were read from a single sample in a study of blood T cells in healthy people across ages. TCRdb processed the 5' RACE reads anew with MiXCR; each CDR3 protein has one entry. The repertoire holds around 2 million distinct CDR3 sequences, more than 35% seen once, with 23% in the top ten. The sequencing sample was made of blood. These receptors all come from a human donor in good health. The CDR3 runs from the conserved cysteine through the conserved F or W. Each record gives: V gene, clone size, D gene, J gene, CDR3 DNA, CDR3 protein. The D gene is left open where the match is weak. Size tells how often a clone was seen (once, few, many) or the class of an expanded clone, and some rows leave it out.

>TRBV13|NA|TRBD1|TRBJ1-2
TGTGCCAGCAGTTCCAACCAGGGGGCAACGGGCTACACCTTC
CASSSNQGATGYTF
>TRBV2|NA|NA|TRBJ1-3
TGTGCCAGCGGGGGGTCCACGACGAGTCACACCATATATTTT
CASGGSTTSHTIYF
>TRBV20-1|few|NA|TRBJ1-2
TGCAGTGCTATAAGCGCAGCCTATGGCTACACCTTC
CSAISAAYGYTF
>TRBV5-1|NA|TRBD1|TRBJ2-7
TGCGCCAGCAGCTCCATGGGCCCCGGGACAGACTACGAGCAGTACTTC
CASSSMGPGTDYEQYF
>TRBV20-1|few|NA|TRBJ2-5
TGCAGTGCTAGGTCAGGGGTGGAGACCCAGTACTTC
CSARSGVETQYF
>TRBV12-3/TRBV12-4|NA|NA|TRBJ1-3
TGTGCCAGCAATCATCTCAGGGGTCCGAACTCTGGAAACACCATATATTTT
CASNHLRGPNSGNTIYF
>TRBV11-2|NA|TRBD1|TRBJ1-4
TGTGCCAGCAGCTTAGGGGACAGGGCTCCCTCACGACTGTTTTTT
CASSLGDRAPSRLFF
>TRBV5-6|NA|NA|TRBJ2-5
TGTGCCAGCAGCTTGGAGTTATCCGAAGAGACCCAGTACTTC
CASSLELSEETQYF
>TRBV4-1|few|TRBD1|TRBJ2-1
TGCGCCAGCAGCCACCGGGACAGGGATGTCAATGAGCAGTTCTTC
CASSHRDRDVNEQFF
>TRBV6-5|NA|NA|TRBJ2-7
TGTGCCAGCAGAAGGGGGGCGCCTGGCGAGCAGTACTTC
CASRRGAPGEQYF
>TRBV20-1|once|TRBD2|TRBJ2-1
TGCAGTGCTCCCCTTAATCCCCATAGCGGGGGAACCTACAATGAGCAGTTCTTC
CSAPLNPHSGGTYNEQFF
>TRBV6-2/TRBV6-3|NA|NA|TRBJ2-5
TGTGCCAGCAACCCGATGTTCGCAGGACAAGAGACCCAGTACTTC
CASNPMFAGQETQYF
>TRBV29-1|NA|TRBD2|TRBJ2-1
TGCAGCGTTGAGGCTAGCGGGGGTTCCTACAATGAGCAGTTCTTC
CSVEASGGSYNEQFF
>TRBV20-1|few|NA|TRBJ2-6
TGCAGTACTAGAGAGCATACGTCTGGGGCCAACGTCCTGACTTTC
CSTREHTSGANVLTF
>TRBV18|NA|NA|TRBJ1-6
TGTGCCAGCTCACCTCAAGAGCAGTACTATTCACCCCTCCACTTT
CASSPQEQYYSPLHF